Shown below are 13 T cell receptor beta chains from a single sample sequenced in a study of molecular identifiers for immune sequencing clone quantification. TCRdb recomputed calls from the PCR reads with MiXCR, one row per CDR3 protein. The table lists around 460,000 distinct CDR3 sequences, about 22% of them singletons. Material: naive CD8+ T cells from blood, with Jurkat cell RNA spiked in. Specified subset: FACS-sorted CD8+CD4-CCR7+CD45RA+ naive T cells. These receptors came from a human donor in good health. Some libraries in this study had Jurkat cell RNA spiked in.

The CDR3 region has the DNA TGTGCCATCAGTGAGGGGGCGGGGGCTGTGGAGACCCAGTACTTC. Protein sequence: CAISEGAGAVETQYF. The V and J genes are TRBV10-3 and TRBJ2-5; the D gene is possibly TRBD2 (7 bases). The germline V and J ends were trimmed by 2 bases and 5 bases, with 15 bases remaining between them. This CDR3 is built from 15 residues. Germline V gene sequence: CDR1 ENHRY, CDR2 SYGVKD.

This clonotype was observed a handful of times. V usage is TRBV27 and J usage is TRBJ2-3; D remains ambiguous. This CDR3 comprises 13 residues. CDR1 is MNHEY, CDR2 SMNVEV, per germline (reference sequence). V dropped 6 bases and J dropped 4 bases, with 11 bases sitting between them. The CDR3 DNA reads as TGTGCCAGCAGACAACGACTTGCAGATACGCAGTATTTT. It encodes CASRQRLADTQYF.

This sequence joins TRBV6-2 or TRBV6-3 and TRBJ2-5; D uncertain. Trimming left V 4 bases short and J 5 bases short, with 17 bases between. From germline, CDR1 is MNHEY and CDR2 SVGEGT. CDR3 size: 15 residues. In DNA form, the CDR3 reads TGTGCCAGCAGTTCCCCCCTAGAAGTCTTGGAGACCCAGTACTTC. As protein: CASSSPLEVLETQYF.

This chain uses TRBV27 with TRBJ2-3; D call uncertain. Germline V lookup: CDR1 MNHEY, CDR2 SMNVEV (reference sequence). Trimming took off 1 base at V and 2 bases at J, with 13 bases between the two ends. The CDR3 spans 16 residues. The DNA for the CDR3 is TGTGCCAGCAGTTTATTTATCTCCGCTTCCACAGATACGCAGTATTTT. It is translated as CASSLFISASTDTQYF.

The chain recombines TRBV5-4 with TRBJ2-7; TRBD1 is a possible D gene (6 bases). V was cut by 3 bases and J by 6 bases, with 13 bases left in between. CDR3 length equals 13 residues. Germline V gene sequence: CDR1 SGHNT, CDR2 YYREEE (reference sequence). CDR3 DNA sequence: TGTGCCAGCAGCTCGGAAGGACAGATCGAGCAGTACTTC. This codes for CASSSEGQIEQYF.

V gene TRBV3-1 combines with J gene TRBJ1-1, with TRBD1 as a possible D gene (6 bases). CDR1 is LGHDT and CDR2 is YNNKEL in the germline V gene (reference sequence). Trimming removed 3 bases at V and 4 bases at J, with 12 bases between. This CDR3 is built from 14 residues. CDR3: CASSQTRGSTEAFF. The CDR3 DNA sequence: TGTGCCAGCAGCCAGACCAGGGGTAGCACTGAAGCTTTCTTT.

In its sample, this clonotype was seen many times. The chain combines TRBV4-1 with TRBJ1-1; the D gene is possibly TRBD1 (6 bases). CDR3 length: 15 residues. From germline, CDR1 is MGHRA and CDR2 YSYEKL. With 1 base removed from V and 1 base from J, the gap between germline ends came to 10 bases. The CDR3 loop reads CASSQVTTGNTEAFF. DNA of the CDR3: TGCGCCAGCAGCCAAGTAACGACAGGGAACACTGAAGCTTTCTTT.

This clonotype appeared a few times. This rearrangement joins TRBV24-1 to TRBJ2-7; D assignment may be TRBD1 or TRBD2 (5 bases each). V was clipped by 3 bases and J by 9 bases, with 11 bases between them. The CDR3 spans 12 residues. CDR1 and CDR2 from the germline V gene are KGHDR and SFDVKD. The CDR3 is CATSDGTTRQYF. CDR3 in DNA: TGTGCCACCAGTGATGGGACGACTCGGCAGTACTTC.

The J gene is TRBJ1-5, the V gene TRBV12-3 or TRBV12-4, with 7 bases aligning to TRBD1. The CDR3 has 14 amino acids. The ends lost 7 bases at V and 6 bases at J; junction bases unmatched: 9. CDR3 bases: TGTGCCAGCAACAAGGGGGCTTGGGGTCAGCCCCAGCATTTT. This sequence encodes CASNKGAWGQPQHF.

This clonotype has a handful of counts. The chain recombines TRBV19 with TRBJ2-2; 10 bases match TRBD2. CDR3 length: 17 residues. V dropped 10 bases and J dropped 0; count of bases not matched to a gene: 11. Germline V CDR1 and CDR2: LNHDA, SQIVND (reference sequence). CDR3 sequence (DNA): TGTGCCACCCAGGACCGTCTAGCGGGAGCGAACACCGGGGAGCTGTTTTTT. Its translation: CATQDRLAGANTGELFF.

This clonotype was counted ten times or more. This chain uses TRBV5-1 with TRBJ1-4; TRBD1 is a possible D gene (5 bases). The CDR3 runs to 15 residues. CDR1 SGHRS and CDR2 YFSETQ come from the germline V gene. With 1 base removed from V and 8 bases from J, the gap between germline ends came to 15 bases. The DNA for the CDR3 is TGCGCCAGCAGCTTGACCGGGACCCCAGAGGAAAAACTGTTTTTT. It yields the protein CASSLTGTPEEKLFF. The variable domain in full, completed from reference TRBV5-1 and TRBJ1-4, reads KAGVTQTPRYLIKTRGQQVTLSCSPISGHRSVSWYQQTPGQGLQFLFEYFSETQRNKGNFPGRFSGRQFSNSRSEMNVSTLELGDSALYLCASSLTGTPEEKLFFGSGTQLSVL.

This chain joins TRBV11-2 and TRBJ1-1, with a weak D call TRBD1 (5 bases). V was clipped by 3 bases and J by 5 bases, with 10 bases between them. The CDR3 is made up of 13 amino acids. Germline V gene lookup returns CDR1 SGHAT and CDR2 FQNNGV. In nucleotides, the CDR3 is TGTGCCAGCAGCTTTGGCAGGGAGACTGAAGCTTTCTTT. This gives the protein CASSFGRETEAFF.

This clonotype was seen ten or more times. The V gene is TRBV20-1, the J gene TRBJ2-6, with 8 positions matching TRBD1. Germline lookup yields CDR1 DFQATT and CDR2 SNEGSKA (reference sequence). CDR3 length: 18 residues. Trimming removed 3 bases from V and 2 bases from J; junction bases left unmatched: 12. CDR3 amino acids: CSASERRTGFPGANVLTF. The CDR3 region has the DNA TGCAGTGCTAGTGAGCGTCGGACAGGGTTCCCTGGGGCCAACGTCCTGACTTTC.